This TCR beta chain derives from a study of blood T cell repertoires in COVID-19 (dated by TCRdb to 2018 to 2020). Regarding the research as a whole: Collaborator samples came from the United States, Italy and Spain and covered acute and convalescent phases of COVID-19. The prospective study material was composed of cDNA or gDNA derived from T cells, B-cell-depleted T cells, or PBMCs. Subjects who had been exposed to COVID-19, were actively infected with it, or had recovered from it provided the deeply sampled blood TCRbeta repertoires that made up the dataset. A freely available public database, intended as a resource for researchers studying the immune response to SARS-CoV-2, is where the repertoires were released. The samples were drawn from the first 160 participants of the ongoing ImmuneRACE study and from over 950 subjects provided by 6 global collaborators. Nearly every sample came with metadata listing a de-identified subject ID, COVID-19 status, age in years and sex. Where available, HLA class I and class II types were obtained from metadata supplied by the sample provider rather than from assay-based typing. The full study reports these points: How much clinical and demographic metadata was included differed by source and by participant, and the metadata was provided uncurated.

The germline V gene (reference sequence) yields MNHEY for CDR1 and SMNVEV for CDR2. The CDR3 covers 11 residues, taking in both the cysteine and the phenylalanine. Only the CDR3 region is kept as DNA, spanning 33 bases read in frame from base 1. V is cut by 10 bases and J by 8 bases, and the space between the germline ends is 11 bases. To note about this clone: The target of this receptor is not known. One base away there is no much larger clone; base qualities are not given.

Whole blood was collected in K2EDTA tubes by collaborating institutions according to the institutions' own protocols. For TCRbeta analysis, collaborators shipped samples in one of three forms: frozen whole blood, isolated PBMCs, or DNA extracted from either of those sample types. TCRbeta CDR3 regions were amplified from genomic DNA by means of the immunoSEQ Assay, a bias-controlled multiplex PCR. In the paper's pipeline: Within the assay, amplification of reference gene primers was used to estimate how many nucleated cells each sample contained. To quantify the absolute abundance of each unique TCRbeta CDR3 rearrangement, sequence reads were collapsed and filtered. For each sample, productive Simpson clonality was calculated as the square root of Simpson's diversity index over productive rearrangements. This is the immuneACCESS table as TCRdb keeps it, with only in-frame sequences that have V and J called. A part of the clones is gone; compared with another copy, unresolved V genes explain less than half, and the rest is unexplained. For V, J and clone size, that table is used; D and trimming come from the DNA. This sample gives about 90,000 clones in total; 80% of them show up just once. About a tenth of the sample is in the top ten clones.

This TCR came from a woman in her seventies with acute or convalescent COVID-19. Sequenced sample: peripheral blood. Here the chain combines TRBV27 and TRBJ2-2; tentative D gene TRBD2, with 7 bases matching. In nucleotides, the sequence is TGTGCCAACGCGGGGGCAGGGGAGCTGTTTTTT. Its protein product is CANAGAGELFF.